Sequencing of this TCR beta chain was carried out in a study of blood T cell repertoires in COVID-19. Study context: PBMCs, B-cell-depleted T cells, or T cells provided the cDNA or gDNA that made up the material.

This table comes from immunoSEQ multiplex PCR, and its TCRdb copy is limited to in-frame clones, with some not included. The table lists around 140,000 clones, roughly 84% of them singletons. The TCR comes from a young man with COVID-19, enrolled during active disease. The source material was peripheral blood.

This CDR3 reads CSVYVGAGGPQHF. The CDR3 DNA reads as TGCAGCGTTTACGTTGGCGCAGGGGGGCCCCAGCATTTT. V and J are TRBV29-1 and TRBJ1-5, with 7 bases identical to TRBD1. This CDR3 has 13 amino acids. With V trimmed by 5 bases and J by 9 bases, 10 bases remained unmatched. Germline CDR1 SQVTM, CDR2 ANQGSEA.